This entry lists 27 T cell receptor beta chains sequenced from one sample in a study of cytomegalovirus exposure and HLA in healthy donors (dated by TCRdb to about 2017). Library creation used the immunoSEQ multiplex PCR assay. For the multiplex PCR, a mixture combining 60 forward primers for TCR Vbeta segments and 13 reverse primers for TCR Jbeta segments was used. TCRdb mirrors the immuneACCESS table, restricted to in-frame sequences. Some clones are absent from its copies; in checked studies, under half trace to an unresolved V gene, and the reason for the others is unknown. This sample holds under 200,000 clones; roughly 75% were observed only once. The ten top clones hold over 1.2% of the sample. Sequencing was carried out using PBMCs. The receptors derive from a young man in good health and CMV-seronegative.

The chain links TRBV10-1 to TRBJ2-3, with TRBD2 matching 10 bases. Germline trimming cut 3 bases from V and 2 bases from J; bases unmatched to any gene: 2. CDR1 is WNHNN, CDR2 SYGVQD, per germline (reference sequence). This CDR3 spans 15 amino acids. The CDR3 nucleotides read TGCGCCAGCAGTGAAAGCGGGAGGGTCACAGATACGCAGTATTTT. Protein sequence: CASSESGRVTDTQYF.

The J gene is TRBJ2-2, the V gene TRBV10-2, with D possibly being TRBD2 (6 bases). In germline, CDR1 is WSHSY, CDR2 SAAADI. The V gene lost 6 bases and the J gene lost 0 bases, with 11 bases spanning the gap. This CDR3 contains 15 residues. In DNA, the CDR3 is TGCGCCAGCAGCGATAGCGGAACGAACACCGGGGAGCTGTTTTTT. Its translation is CASSDSGTNTGELFF.

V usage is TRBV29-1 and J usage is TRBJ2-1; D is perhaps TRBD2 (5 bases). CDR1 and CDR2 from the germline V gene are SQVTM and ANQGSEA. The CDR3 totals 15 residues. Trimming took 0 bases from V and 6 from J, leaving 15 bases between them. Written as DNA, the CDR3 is TGCAGCGTTGAAGACTTTCAGCGGTCCCCCAATGAGCAGTTCTTC. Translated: CSVEDFQRSPNEQFF.

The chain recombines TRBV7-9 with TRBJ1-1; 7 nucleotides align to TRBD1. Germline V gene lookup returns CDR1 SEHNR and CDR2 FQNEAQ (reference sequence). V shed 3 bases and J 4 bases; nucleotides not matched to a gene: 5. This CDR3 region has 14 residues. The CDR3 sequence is CASSFTRGPTEAFF. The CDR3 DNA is TGTGCCAGCAGCTTCACGAGGGGGCCCACTGAAGCTTTCTTT.

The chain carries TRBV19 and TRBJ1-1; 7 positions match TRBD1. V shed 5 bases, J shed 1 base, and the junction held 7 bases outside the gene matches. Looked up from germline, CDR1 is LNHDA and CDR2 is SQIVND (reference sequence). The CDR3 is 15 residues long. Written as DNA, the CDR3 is TGTGCCAGTAGTGTTACCTGGACAGGGAACACTGAAGCTTTCTTT. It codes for CASSVTWTGNTEAFF.

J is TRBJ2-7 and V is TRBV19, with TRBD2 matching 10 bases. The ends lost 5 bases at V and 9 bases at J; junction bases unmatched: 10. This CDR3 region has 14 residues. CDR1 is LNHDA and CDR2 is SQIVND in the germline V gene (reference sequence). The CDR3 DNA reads TGTGCCAGTAGTGACCTTAGCGGGAGGAAAGCGCAGTACTTC. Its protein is CASSDLSGRKAQYF. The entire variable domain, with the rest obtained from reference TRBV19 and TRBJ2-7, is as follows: DGGITQSPKYLFRKEGQNVTLSCEQNLNHDAMYWYRQDPGQGLRLIYYSQIVNDFQKGDIAEGYSVSREKKESFPLTVTSAQKNPTAFYLCASSDLSGRKAQYFGPGTRLTVT.

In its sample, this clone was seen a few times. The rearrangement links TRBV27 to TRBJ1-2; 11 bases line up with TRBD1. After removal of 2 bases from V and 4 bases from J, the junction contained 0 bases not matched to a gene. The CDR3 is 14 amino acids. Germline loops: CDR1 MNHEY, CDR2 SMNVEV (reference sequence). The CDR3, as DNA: TGTGCCAGCAGTTTAGGGACAGGGGGCTATGGCTACACCTTC. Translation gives CASSLGTGGYGYTF.

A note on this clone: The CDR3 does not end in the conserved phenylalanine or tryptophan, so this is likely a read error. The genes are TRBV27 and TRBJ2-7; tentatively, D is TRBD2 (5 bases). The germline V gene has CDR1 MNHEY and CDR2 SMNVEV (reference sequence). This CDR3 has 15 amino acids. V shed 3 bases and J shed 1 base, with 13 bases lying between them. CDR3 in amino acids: CASSFGVGLSYEQYL. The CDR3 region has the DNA TGTGCCAGCAGTTTCGGGGTGGGCCTTTCCTACGAGCAGTACCTC.

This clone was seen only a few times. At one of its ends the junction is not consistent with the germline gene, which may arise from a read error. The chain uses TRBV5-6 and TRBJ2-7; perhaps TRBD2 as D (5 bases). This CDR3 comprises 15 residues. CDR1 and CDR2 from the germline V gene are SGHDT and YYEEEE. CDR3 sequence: CASSFLPEGSHEQYF. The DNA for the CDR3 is TGTGCCAGCAGCTTCTTGCCCGAGGGCTCCCACGAGCAGTACTTC.

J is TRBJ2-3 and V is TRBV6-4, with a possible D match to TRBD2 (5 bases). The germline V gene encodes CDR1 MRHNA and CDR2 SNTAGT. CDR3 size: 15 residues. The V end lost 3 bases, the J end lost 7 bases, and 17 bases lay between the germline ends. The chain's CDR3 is CASSEREAAVNTQYF. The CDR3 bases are TGTGCCAGCAGTGAACGGGAAGCAGCGGTAAATACGCAGTATTTT.

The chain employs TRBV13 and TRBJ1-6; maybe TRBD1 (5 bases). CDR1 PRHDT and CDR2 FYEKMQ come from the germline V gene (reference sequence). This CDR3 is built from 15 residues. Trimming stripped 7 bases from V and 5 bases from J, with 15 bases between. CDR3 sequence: CASTMGLGNNSPLHF. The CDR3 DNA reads TGTGCCAGCACCATGGGGCTGGGGAATAATTCACCCCTCCACTTT.

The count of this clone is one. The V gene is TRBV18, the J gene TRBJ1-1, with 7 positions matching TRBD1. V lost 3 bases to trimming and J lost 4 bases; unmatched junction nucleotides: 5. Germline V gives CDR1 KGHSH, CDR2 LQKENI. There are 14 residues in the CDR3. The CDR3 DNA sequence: TGTGCCAGCTCACCCTTACAGGGGAGCACTGAAGCTTTCTTT. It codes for CASSPLQGSTEAFF.

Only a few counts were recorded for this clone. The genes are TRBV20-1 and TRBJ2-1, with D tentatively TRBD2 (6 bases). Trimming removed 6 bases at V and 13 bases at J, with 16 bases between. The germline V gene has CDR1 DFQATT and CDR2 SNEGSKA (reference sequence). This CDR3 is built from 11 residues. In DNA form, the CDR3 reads TGCAGTGCCCGCCCCGAGCGGGTTCAGTTCTTC. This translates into CSARPERVQFF.

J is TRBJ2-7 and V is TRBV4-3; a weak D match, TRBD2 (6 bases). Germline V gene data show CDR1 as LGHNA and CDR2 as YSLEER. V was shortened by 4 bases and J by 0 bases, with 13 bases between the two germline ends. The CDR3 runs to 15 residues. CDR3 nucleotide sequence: TGCGCCAGCAGCCGGGACTTTCAGGCCTCCTACGAGCAGTACTTC. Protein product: CASSRDFQASYEQYF.

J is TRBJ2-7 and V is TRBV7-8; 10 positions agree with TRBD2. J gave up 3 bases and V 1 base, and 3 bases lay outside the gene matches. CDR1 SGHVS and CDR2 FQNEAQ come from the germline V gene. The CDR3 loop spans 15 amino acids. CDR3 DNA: TGTGCCAGCAGCTTAGAGGCTAGCGGGAGCTACGAGCAGTACTTC. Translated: CASSLEASGSYEQYF.

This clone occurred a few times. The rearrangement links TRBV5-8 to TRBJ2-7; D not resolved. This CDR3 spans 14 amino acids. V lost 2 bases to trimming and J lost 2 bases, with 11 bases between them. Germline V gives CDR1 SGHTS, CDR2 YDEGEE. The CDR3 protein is CASSFPRETYEQYF. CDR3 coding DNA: TGTGCCAGCAGCTTTCCTCGCGAAACCTACGAGCAGTACTTC.

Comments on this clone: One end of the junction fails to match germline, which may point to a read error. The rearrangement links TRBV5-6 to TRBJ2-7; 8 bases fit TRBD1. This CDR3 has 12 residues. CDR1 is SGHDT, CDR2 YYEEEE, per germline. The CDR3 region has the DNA TGTGCCAGCAGCTACGGGTGGGACAGGCTACACTTC. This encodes CASSYGWDRLHF.

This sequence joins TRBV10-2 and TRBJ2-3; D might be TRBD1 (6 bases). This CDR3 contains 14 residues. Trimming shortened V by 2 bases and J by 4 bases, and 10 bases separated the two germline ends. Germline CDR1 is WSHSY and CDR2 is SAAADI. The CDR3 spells CASSEPSGADTQYF. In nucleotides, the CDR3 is TGCGCCAGCAGTGAGCCCTCAGGGGCAGATACGCAGTATTTT.

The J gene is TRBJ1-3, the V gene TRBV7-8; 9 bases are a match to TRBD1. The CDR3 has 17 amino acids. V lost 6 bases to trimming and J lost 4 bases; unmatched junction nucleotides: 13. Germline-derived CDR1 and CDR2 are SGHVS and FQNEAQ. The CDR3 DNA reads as TGTGCCAGCAGTCGTCTAATACAGGGGGCGCGCGGAAACACCATATATTTT. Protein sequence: CASSRLIQGARGNTIYF.

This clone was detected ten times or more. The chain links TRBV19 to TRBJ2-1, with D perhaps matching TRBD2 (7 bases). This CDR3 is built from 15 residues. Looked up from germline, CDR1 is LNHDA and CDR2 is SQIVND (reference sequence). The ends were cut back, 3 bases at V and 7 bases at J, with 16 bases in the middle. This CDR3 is CASSIGSGTWNEQFF. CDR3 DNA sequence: TGTGCCAGTAGTATTGGAAGCGGGACATGGAATGAGCAGTTCTTC. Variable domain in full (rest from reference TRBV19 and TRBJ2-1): DGGITQSPKYLFRKEGQNVTLSCEQNLNHDAMYWYRQDPGQGLRLIYYSQIVNDFQKGDIAEGYSVSREKKESFPLTVTSAQKNPTAFYLCASSIGSGTWNEQFFGPGTRLTVL.

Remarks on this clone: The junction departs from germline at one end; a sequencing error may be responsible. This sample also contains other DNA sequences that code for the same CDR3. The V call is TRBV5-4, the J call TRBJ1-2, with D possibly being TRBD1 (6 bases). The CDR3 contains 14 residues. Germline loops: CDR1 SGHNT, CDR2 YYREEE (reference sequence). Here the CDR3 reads CASSLYQGSYGYTF. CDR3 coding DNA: TGTGCTAGCAGCTTGTATCAGGGGAGCTATGGCTACACCTTC.

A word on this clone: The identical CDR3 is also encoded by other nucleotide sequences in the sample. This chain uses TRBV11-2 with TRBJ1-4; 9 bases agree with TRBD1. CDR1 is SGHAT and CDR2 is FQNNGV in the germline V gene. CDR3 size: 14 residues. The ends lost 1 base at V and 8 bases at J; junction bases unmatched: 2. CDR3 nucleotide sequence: TGTGCCAGCAGCTTAGGACAGGGGGGAGAAAAACTGTTTTTT. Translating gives CASSLGQGGEKLFF.

The CDR3 sequence is CASSLWAGGETQYF. The CDR3 nucleotides are TGTGCCAGCAGTTTATGGGCGGGAGGAGAGACCCAGTACTTC. This chain joins TRBV27 and TRBJ2-5; 8 positions agree with TRBD2. The CDR3 is 14 amino acids. The V gene end was trimmed by 1 base and the J gene end by 4 bases; junction bases not matched to a gene: 2. Germline CDR1 and CDR2: MNHEY and SMNVEV (reference sequence).

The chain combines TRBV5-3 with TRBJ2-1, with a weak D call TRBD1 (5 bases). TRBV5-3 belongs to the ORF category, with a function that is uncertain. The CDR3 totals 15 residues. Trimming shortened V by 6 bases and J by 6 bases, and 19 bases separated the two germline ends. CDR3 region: CARNRRSPRGNEQFF. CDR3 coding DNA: TGTGCCAGAAATCGTAGGTCACCAAGGGGCAATGAGCAGTTCTTC.

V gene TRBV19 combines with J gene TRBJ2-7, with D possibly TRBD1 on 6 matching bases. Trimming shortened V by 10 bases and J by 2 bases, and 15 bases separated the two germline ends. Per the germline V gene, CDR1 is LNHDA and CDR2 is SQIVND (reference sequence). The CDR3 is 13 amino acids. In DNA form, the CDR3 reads TGTGCCACAAAGCCCGGACAGACCTACGAGCAGTACTTC. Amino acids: CATKPGQTYEQYF.

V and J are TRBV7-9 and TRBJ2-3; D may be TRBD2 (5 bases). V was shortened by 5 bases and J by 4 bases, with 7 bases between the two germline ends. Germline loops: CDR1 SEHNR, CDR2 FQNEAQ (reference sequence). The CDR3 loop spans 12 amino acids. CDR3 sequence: CASSRGADTQYF. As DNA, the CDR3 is TGTGCCAGCAGCCGGGGAGCAGATACGCAGTATTTT.

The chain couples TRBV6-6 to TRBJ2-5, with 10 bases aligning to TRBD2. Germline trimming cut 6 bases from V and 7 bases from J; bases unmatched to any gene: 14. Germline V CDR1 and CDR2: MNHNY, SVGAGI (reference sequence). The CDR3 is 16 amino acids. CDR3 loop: CASRRGGTSASGTQYF. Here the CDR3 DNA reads TGTGCCAGCAGGAGGGGTGGGACTAGCGCATCCGGGACCCAGTACTTC.